The 22 T cell receptor beta chains below come from one sample, sequenced in a study of cytomegalovirus exposure and HLA in healthy donors. The PCR ran on 60 Vbeta and 13 Jbeta primers. Generated by immunoSEQ multiplex PCR, the TCRdb table keeps only in-frame clones and is missing some. Seen here are some 140,000 clones, over 75% observed once, and the top ten hold 4.5% to 7%. Specimen: PBMCs. The receptor source for this set is a woman between 35 and 50 years old in good health and CMV-seropositive.

The CDR3 region has the DNA TGTGCCAGCTCACCAAGGTTGGAGGAGACCCAGTACTTC. Residues: CASSPRLEETQYF. The chain carries TRBV18 and TRBJ2-5; the D is unclear. The CDR3 sequence is 13 residues long. Germline CDR1 KGHSH, CDR2 LQKENI. Trimming shortened V by 2 bases and J by 5 bases, and 9 bases separated the two germline ends. Full variable domain (missing parts from reference TRBV18 and TRBJ2-5): NAGVMQNPRHLVRRRGQEARLRCSPMKGHSHVYWYRQLPEEGLKFMVYLQKENIIDESGMPKERFSAEFPKEGPSILRIQQVVRGDSAAYFCASSPRLEETQYFGPGTRLLVL.

The rearrangement uses TRBV11-3 and TRBJ2-3; tentatively, D is TRBD1 (5 bases). The V and J ends lost 0 bases and 1 base respectively, with 11 bases between them. This CDR3 contains 16 residues. Germline V gene data show CDR1 as SGHNT and CDR2 as YENEEA. This CDR3 reads CASSLEGQGGTDTQYF. CDR3 nucleotides: TGTGCCAGCAGCTTAGAGGGGCAGGGCGGCACAGATACGCAGTATTTT.

V gene TRBV10-3 combines with J gene TRBJ2-7; D unclear. The germline V and J ends were trimmed by 6 bases and 5 bases, with 11 bases remaining between them. Germline assignment: CDR1 ENHRY and CDR2 SYGVKD. CDR3 size: 12 residues. The CDR3 bases are TGTGCCATCAGGGGCCCTTCGGACGAGCAGTACTTC. Its protein is CAIRGPSDEQYF.

This chain links TRBV6-5 with TRBJ1-2; D gene ambiguous. The CDR3 is 14 amino acids. The V and J ends lost 7 bases and 0 bases respectively, with 12 bases between them. CDR1 and CDR2 (germline): MNHEY, SVGAGI. The chain's CDR3 is CASTDTVANYGYTF. CDR3 sequence (DNA): TGTGCCAGCACCGACACGGTAGCTAACTATGGCTACACCTTC.

The chain links TRBV2 to TRBJ2-3, with 11 nucleotides matching TRBD2. CDR3 size: 15 residues. CDR1 and CDR2 from the germline V gene are SNHLY and FYNNEI. J lost 4 bases, V lost 4 bases, and 4 bases had no gene match. The DNA of the CDR3 is TGTGCCAGCAGTGTATTAGCGGGAGGGGCAGATACGCAGTATTTT. Protein product: CASSVLAGGADTQYF.

A single count supports this clone. The chain recombines TRBV15 with TRBJ2-7; 7 nucleotides agree with TRBD1. Per germline, CDR1 LNHNV and CDR2 YYDKDF (reference sequence). V lost 2 bases, J lost 5 bases, and 12 bases stayed unmatched. This CDR3 is 16 amino acids long. Here the CDR3 reads CATSRYPSRQGDEQYF. The CDR3 DNA reads as TGTGCCACCAGCAGATATCCTAGTCGGCAGGGGGACGAGCAGTACTTC.

This chain uses TRBV2 with TRBJ2-1; 10 bases line up with TRBD2. The CDR3 length is 15 residues. Germline CDR1 SNHLY, CDR2 FYNNEI. Trimming removed 1 base from V and 8 bases from J; junction bases left unmatched: 5. The DNA of the CDR3 is TGTGCCAGCAGTGAAGGGTCTAGCGGGAGTGATGAGCAGTTCTTC. It yields the protein CASSEGSSGSDEQFF.

The chain employs TRBV5-1 and TRBJ1-1, with TRBD1 identical over 7 bases. Germline CDR1 SGHRS, CDR2 YFSETQ. V shed 3 bases and J 4 bases; nucleotides not matched to a gene: 3. This CDR3 contains 13 residues. CDR3 in amino acids: CASSWDSGTEAFF. The CDR3, as DNA: TGCGCCAGCAGCTGGGACAGTGGCACTGAAGCTTTCTTT.

J is TRBJ2-1 and V is TRBV19; 15 nucleotides line up with TRBD2. The CDR3 spans 19 residues. Unmatched junction bases numbered 17, after V lost 7 bases and J lost 7 bases. In germline, CDR1 is LNHDA, CDR2 SQIVND (reference sequence). DNA for the CDR3: TGTGCCAGTAAAAGGTCGGGAGGACTAGCGGGAGGGAAGGAAAATGAGCAGTTCTTC. Its translation is CASKRSGGLAGGKENEQFF. The full variable domain, rest sourced from reference TRBV19 and TRBJ2-1, is DGGITQSPKYLFRKEGQNVTLSCEQNLNHDAMYWYRQDPGQGLRLIYYSQIVNDFQKGDIAEGYSVSREKKESFPLTVTSAQKNPTAFYLCASKRSGGLAGGKENEQFFGPGTRLTVL.

The chain couples TRBV5-5 to TRBJ1-1, with 9 bases aligning to TRBD1. J gave up 6 bases and V 0 bases, and 6 bases lay outside the gene matches. Per germline, CDR1 SGHKS and CDR2 YYEKEE (reference sequence). CDR3 length: 15 amino acids. The CDR3 region is CASSLVGTGLSEAFF. In nucleotides, the CDR3 is TGTGCCAGCAGCTTGGTGGGGACAGGGCTGTCTGAAGCTTTCTTT.

The chain joins TRBV5-1 to TRBJ2-3, with 8 positions matching TRBD1. This CDR3 spans 15 amino acids. V dropped 0 bases and J dropped 4; count of bases not matched to a gene: 4. Germline CDR1 reads SGHRS; CDR2 reads YFSETQ. CDR3 sequence (DNA): TGCGCCAGCAGCTTGGATGGACAGGGTCCAGATACGCAGTATTTT. It translates to CASSLDGQGPDTQYF.

This sequence joins TRBV7-9 and TRBJ2-1; D is possibly TRBD2 (6 bases). The CDR3 covers 13 residues. The V gene's germline CDR1 is SEHNR and CDR2 FQNEAQ (reference sequence). Between the trimmed V and J ends, which lost 5 bases and 6 bases, there was a span of 11 bases. In nucleotides, the CDR3 is TGTGCCAGCAGCGCCACTAGCCTCAATGAGCAGTTCTTC. As protein: CASSATSLNEQFF.

The chain has TRBV25-1 and TRBJ1-1; 10 nucleotides line up with TRBD1. This CDR3 spans 13 amino acids. The trim removed 7 bases at V and 3 bases at J, leaving 2 bases unmatched. Per the germline V gene, CDR1 is MGHDK and CDR2 is SYGVNS. The CDR3 sequence is CASTGTGDTEAFF. CDR3 in DNA: TGTGCCAGCACAGGGACAGGGGACACTGAAGCTTTCTTT.

This chain links TRBV6-1 with TRBJ2-1, with 8 positions matching TRBD1. CDR3 length equals 14 residues. The ends lost 7 bases at V and 8 bases at J; junction bases unmatched: 10. Per germline, CDR1 MNHNS and CDR2 SASEGT. The CDR3 spells CASMIEQGAHEQFF. The CDR3 DNA is TGTGCCAGCATGATAGAGCAGGGGGCCCATGAGCAGTTCTTC.

Concerning this clone: Here the CDR3 omits its conserved ending phenylalanine or tryptophan, so a read error is the likely source. The limits of the CDR3 on the DNA are not certain, so only TCRdb's listed CDR3 is given. This rearrangement joins TRBV7-2 to TRBJ2-3; the table gives TRBD2 as D, unverified against the DNA. Germline V gene data show CDR1 as SGHTA and CDR2 as FQGNSA. The CDR3 is made up of 12 amino acids, end residues included. The CDR3 region is CASSLGGRALGS.

The V call is TRBV6-6, the J call TRBJ2-7; the match to TRBD1 covers 12 bases. Germline V gene lookup returns CDR1 MNHNY and CDR2 SVGAGI (reference sequence). This CDR3 comprises 14 residues. J gave up 5 bases and V 6 bases, and 5 bases lay outside the gene matches. The CDR3, as DNA: TGTGCCAGCAGGCGGGACAGGGGGCGCGACGAGCAGTACTTC. Its protein product is CASRRDRGRDEQYF.

This chain links TRBV30 with TRBJ2-7; 8 bases are shared with TRBD2. The CDR3 runs 20 residues. Germline CDR1 GTSNPN, CDR2 SVGIG (reference sequence). V dropped 2 bases and J dropped 5; count of bases not matched to a gene: 26. DNA for the CDR3: TGTGCCTGGAGTCCCCTAGGTCGGCGATTCGGCAGCGGGAGAAGGGACGAGCAGTACTTC. Its translation is CAWSPLGRRFGSGRRDEQYF.

This clone was observed once. The gene calls are TRBV5-1 and TRBJ2-5; TRBD1 might be the D (5 bases). Germline CDR1 SGHRS, CDR2 YFSETQ. The CDR3 contains 16 residues. Trimming removed 3 bases from V and 2 bases from J, with 17 bases in between. The CDR3 reads CASSSLGQGWQETQYF. The CDR3 DNA reads as TGCGCCAGCAGCTCCCTTGGCCAGGGATGGCAAGAGACCCAGTACTTC.

This chain links TRBV6-1 with TRBJ2-5; 10 bases align to TRBD1. CDR1 and CDR2 from the germline V gene are MNHNS and SASEGT. The CDR3 covers 16 residues. V trimming: 4 bases; J trimming: 3 bases; junction bases outside the gene matches: 8. CDR3 in DNA: TGTGCCAGCAGTGCCCTCGAAGGGACAGGGGAAGAGACCCAGTACTTC. It encodes CASSALEGTGEETQYF.

The chain employs TRBV5-6 and TRBJ2-3; 8 bases line up with TRBD1. This CDR3 is 14 amino acids long. Germline V lookup: CDR1 SGHDT, CDR2 YYEEEE. V trimming: 5 bases; J trimming: 4 bases; junction bases outside the gene matches: 6. Here the CDR3 DNA reads TGTGCCAGCAGGAGGGACAGGAGGGCAGATACGCAGTATTTT. This codes for CASRRDRRADTQYF.

The CDR3 DNA reads TGTGCCAGTAGCTCTAGTGCAGATACGCAGTATTTT. It encodes CASSSSADTQYF. The rearrangement links TRBV19 to TRBJ2-3; D call uncertain. Germline CDR1 LNHDA, CDR2 SQIVND (reference sequence). The V end was cut by 6 bases, the J end by 4 bases, with 8 bases between. The CDR3 loop spans 12 amino acids.

This clone was observed a handful of times. The chain employs TRBV7-9 and TRBJ1-1, with 7 bases aligning to TRBD1. Trimming took 5 bases from V and 3 from J; bases not matched to a gene: 6. This CDR3 has 14 amino acids. CDR1 SEHNR and CDR2 FQNEAQ come from the germline V gene (reference sequence). The CDR3 region is CASSPTGWDTEAFF. DNA for the CDR3: TGTGCCAGCAGCCCGACAGGGTGGGACACTGAAGCTTTCTTT.